Listed below are T cell receptor beta chains from one sample, sequenced in a study of T cell responses to AZD1222 COVID-19 vaccine. Clones were sequenced by immunoSEQ multiplex PCR, and TCRdb holds only the in-frame ones, with some missing. The table has 65,000 to 95,000 clones, 70% to 90% seen once; the top ten hold about 20%. The sequencing used peripheral blood, collected on day 0 of AZD1222 vaccination. Receptors were obtained from an adult in good health. The CDR3 runs from the conserved cysteine through the conserved F or W. D genes are given only for firm matches. Clone size is not always given. Where it is, it says once, few, many or a class for expanded clones.

D gene: TRBD2
J gene: TRBJ2-3
clone size: .
V gene: TRBV6-6
CDR3 DNA: TGTGCCAGCAGGAAGGGGACTAGCGGGGCAGATACGCAGTATTTT
CDR3 protein: CASRKGTSGADTQYF

D gene: TRBD2
J gene: TRBJ2-1
clone size: .
V gene: TRBV7-2
CDR3 DNA: TGTGCCAGCAAGACTAGCAGATACAATGAGCAGTTCTTC
CDR3 protein: CASKTSRYNEQFF

D gene: .
J gene: TRBJ1-1
clone size: .
V gene: TRBV12-3/TRBV12-4
CDR3 DNA: TGTGCCAGCAGCCAGGGTACGAAAGCTTTCTTT
CDR3 protein: CASSQGTKAFF

D gene: TRBD2
J gene: TRBJ2-2
clone size: .
V gene: TRBV2
CDR3 DNA: TGTGCCAGCGGGGGGGGTAGGGAGCTGTTTTTT
CDR3 protein: CASGGGRELFF

D gene: .
J gene: TRBJ1-4
clone size: .
V gene: TRBV5-6
CDR3 DNA: TGTGCCAGCAGCTTGGGGGACGGAAAACTGTTTTTT
CDR3 protein: CASSLGDGKLFF

D gene: .
J gene: TRBJ1-6
clone size: .
V gene: TRBV5-5
CDR3 DNA: TGTGCCAGCAGCTTCCGGGTGGAATTCTCCTATAATTCACCCCTCCACTTT
CDR3 protein: CASSFRVEFSYNSPLHF

D gene: .
J gene: TRBJ1-1
clone size: .
V gene: TRBV5-1
CDR3 DNA: TGCGCCAGCAGCTTGGGTCCGCAGGGGAACACTGAAGCTTTCTTT
CDR3 protein: CASSLGPQGNTEAFF

D gene: .
J gene: TRBJ1-5
clone size: .
V gene: TRBV7-9
CDR3 DNA: TGTGCCAGCAGCTTAGGCATTTATCAGCCCCAGCATTTT
CDR3 protein: CASSLGIYQPQHF

D gene: .
J gene: TRBJ2-5
clone size: .
V gene: TRBV7-8
CDR3 DNA: TGTGCCAGCAGCCCTATTCCCGGGGGCGGGCGGCAAGAGACCCAGTACTTC
CDR3 protein: CASSPIPGGGRQETQYF

D gene: TRBD1
J gene: TRBJ2-3
clone size: few
V gene: TRBV6-5
CDR3 DNA: TGTGCCAGCAGTTACTCCGGACAGGCCACGCAGTATTTT
CDR3 protein: CASSYSGQATQYF

D gene: .
J gene: TRBJ1-1
clone size: .
V gene: TRBV2
CDR3 DNA: TGTGCCAGCCTTACTTCAAACACTGAAGCTTTCTTT
CDR3 protein: CASLTSNTEAFF

D gene: .
J gene: TRBJ1-1
clone size: .
V gene: TRBV5-1
CDR3 DNA: TGCGCCAGCAGTCAGGGACCAACGGGGAACACTGAAGCTTTCTTT
CDR3 protein: CASSQGPTGNTEAFF

D gene: .
J gene: TRBJ1-4
clone size: .
V gene: TRBV5-1
CDR3 DNA: TGCGCCAGCAGCGGCGCGGACAGAGAAAAACTGTTTTTT
CDR3 protein: CASSGADREKLFF

D gene: .
J gene: TRBJ1-6
clone size: .
V gene: TRBV19
CDR3 DNA: TGTGCCAGTAAGCCGGGACTGGTGTCCTATAATTCACCCCTCCACTTT
CDR3 protein: CASKPGLVSYNSPLHF

D gene: .
J gene: TRBJ1-2
clone size: .
V gene: TRBV19
CDR3 DNA: TGTGCCAGTAGTGTTAGGGGGGATGGCTACACCTTC
CDR3 protein: CASSVRGDGYTF

D gene: .
J gene: TRBJ1-1
clone size: .
V gene: TRBV27
CDR3 DNA: TGTGCCAGCAGTTTATGGGGGGGGTCTACTGAAGCTTTCTTT
CDR3 protein: CASSLWGGSTEAFF

D gene: TRBD1
J gene: TRBJ1-3
clone size: .
V gene: TRBV15
CDR3 DNA: TGTGCCACCAGCTCTACAGGGGCCCGCTCTGGAAACACCATATATTTT
CDR3 protein: CATSSTGARSGNTIYF

D gene: TRBD1
J gene: TRBJ1-1
clone size: .
V gene: TRBV5-6
CDR3 DNA: TGTGCCAGCAGCTTTAACAGGGGCAACACTGAAGCTTTCTTT
CDR3 protein: CASSFNRGNTEAFF

D gene: .
J gene: TRBJ2-4
clone size: .
V gene: TRBV28
CDR3 DNA: TGTGCCAGCAGTCTACGACGGGGAGCCAAAAACATTCAGTACTTC
CDR3 protein: CASSLRRGAKNIQYF

D gene: .
J gene: TRBJ1-4
clone size: .
V gene: TRBV29-1
CDR3 DNA: TGCAGCGCTCCTCTGGGTGAAAAACTGTTTTTT
CDR3 protein: CSAPLGEKLFF

D gene: .
J gene: TRBJ2-7
clone size: .
V gene: TRBV7-3
CDR3 DNA: TGTGCCAGCAGCTTAACTGGGACATCCTTCTACGAGCAGTACTTC
CDR3 protein: CASSLTGTSFYEQYF

D gene: TRBD2
J gene: TRBJ2-5
clone size: .
V gene: TRBV10-3
CDR3 DNA: TGTGCCATCAGTGGACTAGCGGGGGGGCTGGAGACCCAGTACTTC
CDR3 protein: CAISGLAGGLETQYF

D gene: .
J gene: TRBJ1-4
clone size: .
V gene: TRBV28
CDR3 DNA: TGTGCCAGCAGTTTACCCCTCGGTACTAATGAAAAACTGTTTTTT
CDR3 protein: CASSLPLGTNEKLFF

D gene: TRBD1
J gene: TRBJ2-1
clone size: .
V gene: TRBV28
CDR3 DNA: TGTGCCAGCAGGACAGGGGGGCCGAATGAGCAGTTCTTC
CDR3 protein: CASRTGGPNEQFF

D gene: .
J gene: TRBJ1-2
clone size: few
V gene: TRBV19
CDR3 DNA: TGTGCCAGCAGAGGGACATCTTCTGGCTACACCTTC
CDR3 protein: CASRGTSSGYTF

D gene: .
J gene: TRBJ2-7
clone size: .
V gene: TRBV20-1
CDR3 DNA: TGCAGTGCTCGTCAGGGCTACGAGCAGTACTTC
CDR3 protein: CSARQGYEQYF

D gene: TRBD2
J gene: TRBJ2-2
clone size: .
V gene: TRBV5-6
CDR3 DNA: TGTGCCAGCAGCTTTTCCCGGGGGGTCGGGGAGCTGTTTTTT
CDR3 protein: CASSFSRGVGELFF

D gene: .
J gene: TRBJ2-1
clone size: once
V gene: TRBV7-9
CDR3 DNA: TGTGCCAGCAGCTCCCAGACAGGCAATGAGCAGTTCTTC
CDR3 protein: CASSSQTGNEQFF

D gene: .
J gene: TRBJ1-2
clone size: .
V gene: TRBV5-8
CDR3 DNA: TGTGTCAGCACCCGGGCAGTCTATGGCTACACCTTC
CDR3 protein: CVSTRAVYGYTF

D gene: .
J gene: TRBJ2-1
clone size: .
V gene: TRBV3-1/TRBV3-2
CDR3 DNA: TGTGCCAGCAGCCAAACGAATGAGCAGTTCTTC
CDR3 protein: CASSQTNEQFF

D gene: .
J gene: TRBJ1-2
clone size: .
V gene: TRBV7-2
CDR3 DNA: TGTGCCAGCAGCCCCAATAACTATGGCTACACCTTC
CDR3 protein: CASSPNNYGYTF

D gene: TRBD1
J gene: TRBJ1-2
clone size: .
V gene: TRBV25-1
CDR3 DNA: TGTGCCAGCAGTCCCAGGGGGGGTAACTATGGCTACACCTTC
CDR3 protein: CASSPRGGNYGYTF

D gene: TRBD1
J gene: TRBJ1-4
clone size: .
V gene: TRBV29-1
CDR3 DNA: TGCAGCGTTGGACAGGGAACAGGGGGCGAAAAACTGTTTTTT
CDR3 protein: CSVGQGTGGEKLFF

D gene: TRBD2
J gene: TRBJ2-7
clone size: .
V gene: TRBV14
CDR3 DNA: TGTGCCAGCAGCCAAGACGGGGAGTGGTTAGCGGGGCAAAGCTACGAGCAGTACTTC
CDR3 protein: CASSQDGEWLAGQSYEQYF

D gene: .
J gene: TRBJ2-2
clone size: once
V gene: TRBV5-8
CDR3 DNA: TGTGCCAGCAGCTTGTGGGGGCGCGAAGTCGGGGAGCTGTTTTTT
CDR3 protein: CASSLWGREVGELFF

D gene: .
J gene: TRBJ1-1
clone size: .
V gene: TRBV15
CDR3 DNA: TGTGCCACCAGCGGCGTGGACACAGGGACCGACACTGAAGCTTTCTTT
CDR3 protein: CATSGVDTGTDTEAFF

D gene: .
J gene: TRBJ2-7
clone size: .
V gene: TRBV6-1
CDR3 DNA: TGTGCCAGCAGTGAATATCCCCCCCCCTACGAGCAGTACTTC
CDR3 protein: CASSEYPPPYEQYF

D gene: .
J gene: TRBJ2-7
clone size: once
V gene: TRBV10-1
CDR3 DNA: TGCGCCAGCAGCCCACCTTCCTCCTACGAGCAGTACTTC
CDR3 protein: CASSPPSSYEQYF